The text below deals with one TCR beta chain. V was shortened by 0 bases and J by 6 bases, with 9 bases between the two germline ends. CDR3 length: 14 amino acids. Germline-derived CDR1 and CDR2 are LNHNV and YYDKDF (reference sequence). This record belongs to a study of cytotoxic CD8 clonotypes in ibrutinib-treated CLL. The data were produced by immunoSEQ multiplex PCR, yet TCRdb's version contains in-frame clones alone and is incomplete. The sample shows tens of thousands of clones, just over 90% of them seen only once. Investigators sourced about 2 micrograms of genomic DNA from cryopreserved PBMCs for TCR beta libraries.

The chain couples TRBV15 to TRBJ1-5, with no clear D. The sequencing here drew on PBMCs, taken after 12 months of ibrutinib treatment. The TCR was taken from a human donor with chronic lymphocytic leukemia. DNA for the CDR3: TGTGCCACCAGCAGAGACCCGAAGGGTCAGCCCCAGCATTTT. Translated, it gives CATSRDPKGQPQHF.